These T cell receptor beta chains were read from a single sample in a study of T cells in Graves' hyperthyroidism and ophthalmopathy. MiXCR, run by TCRdb on the multiplex PCR reads, gives a single entry per CDR3 protein. This sample yields more than 500,000 distinct CDR3 sequences, of which 40% to 55% are seen a single time; 15% to 20% belongs to the top ten. The source material was peripheral blood or thyroid tissue (not recorded which). The receptors were gathered from an adult woman with Graves' disease, either hyperthyroidism or ophthalmopathy (not recorded which). CDR3s include the opening cysteine and the closing phenylalanine or tryptophan. D genes are given only for firm matches. For some rows the clone size is stated as once, few or many, or as a class when expanded; others skip it.

D gene	V gene	clone size	J gene	CDR3 DNA	CDR3 protein
TRBD2	TRBV9	many	TRBJ2-2	TGTGCCAGCAGCGTATCGACAACTAGCGGAAACACCGGGGAGCTGTTTTTT	CASSVSTTSGNTGELFF
TRBD2	TRBV20-1	many	TRBJ2-7	TGCAGTGCTAGAGATTTGCCAGGACTAGCGGGAGTCGGCCGTTTATACGAGCAGTACTTC	CSARDLPGLAGVGRLYEQYF
TRBD2	TRBV29-1	NA	TRBJ2-1	TGCAGCGTTGATCGGCTAGCGGGCGGCAATGAGCAGTTCTTC	CSVDRLAGGNEQFF
NA	TRBV15	many	TRBJ1-6	TGTGCCACCAGCGACTGGCGGGGCGCTGGAAGTGGGTATAATTCACCCCTCCACTTT	CATSDWRGAGSGYNSPLHF
TRBD1	TRBV7-9	NA	TRBJ2-7	TGTGCCAGCAGCCCGTGGCAGGGGGCGCGAGGAAATGAGCAGTACTTC	CASSPWQGARGNEQYF
NA	TRBV2	NA	TRBJ1-6	TGTGCCAGCAGTGAAGAGGGGACCGGCGGGCTACATAATTCACCCCTCCACTTT	CASSEEGTGGLHNSPLHF
NA	TRBV28	few	TRBJ2-7	TGTGCCAGCAGTTCCCCTAGCGCCTACGAGCAGTACTTC	CASSSPSAYEQYF
TRBD1	TRBV29-1	NA	TRBJ1-1	TGCAGCGCCGCCGGACAGGGACCCCAAATAATGAACACTGAAGCTTTCTTT	CSAAGQGPQIMNTEAFF
NA	TRBV29-1	once	TRBJ2-1	TGCAGCGCCCTACAGCCTTCCTACAATGAGCAGTTCTTC	CSALQPSYNEQFF
NA	TRBV19	NA	TRBJ1-1	TGTGCCAGTATGGGATCGCCGAACACTGAAGCTTTCTTT	CASMGSPNTEAFF
TRBD1	TRBV2	many	TRBJ2-5	TGTGCCAGCAGAGAAGCGGACAGGGGGGAGACCCAGTACTTC	CASREADRGETQYF
TRBD1	TRBV12-3/TRBV12-4	NA	TRBJ1-5	TGTGCCAGCAGTTTTGGGGACAGGGGATATGATCAGCCCCAGCATTTT	CASSFGDRGYDQPQHF
NA	TRBV7-2	NA	TRBJ1-3	TGTGCCAGCAGGAGGGGACCCTCCACCATATATTTT	CASRRGPSTIYF
NA	TRBV7-2	many	TRBJ2-5	TGTGCCAGCAGCATCCGTGGTCTAGAAGAGACCCAGTACTTC	CASSIRGLEETQYF
TRBD1	TRBV18	many	TRBJ2-7	TGTGCCAGCAGCCCAGGGGGCTACGAGCAGTACTTC	CASSPGGYEQYF
TRBD2	TRBV20-1	NA	TRBJ2-1	TGCAGTGCCAAAGAGCCGAGACTAGCGGGATATGAGCAGTTCTTC	CSAKEPRLAGYEQFF
TRBD1	TRBV7-9	NA	TRBJ2-7	TGTGCCAGCAGCTCCAGGCCGGGACAGGGGAGGTACGAGCAGTACTTC	CASSSRPGQGRYEQYF